The rows below give T cell receptor beta chains drawn from one sample of a study of graft-versus-host responses after intestinal transplantation. These TCRs' antigens remain unknown. Clones were read by immunoSEQ multiplex PCR, and TCRdb kept only the in-frame ones, dropping some. The table shows tens of thousands of clones, with around nine tenths occurring only once. The sequenced sample was unstimulated CD4+ T cells sorted from spleen or lymph node cells, obtained before intestinal transplant. The receptors shown here come from a human donor who received an intestinal transplant. CDR3s include the opening cysteine and the closing phenylalanine or tryptophan. The order of the fields is J gene, V gene, CDR3 length, clone size, D gene, CDR3 DNA, CDR3 protein. D genes are given only for firm matches. Only some rows state a clone size, as once, few, many or a class for expanded clones.

TRBJ1-1,TRBV2,13,.,.,TGTGCCAGCAGGGGGACCCGTAGCACTGAAGCTTTCTTT,CASRGTRSTEAFF
TRBJ2-7,TRBV6-1,15,.,.,TGTGCCAGCAGACCGGGGGCGGTTGGTTCCTACGAGCAGTACTTC,CASRPGAVGSYEQYF
TRBJ2-1,TRBV5-6,14,.,.,TGTGCCAGCAGCCCCTTGCCGGGGACGCATGAGCAGTTCTTC,CASSPLPGTHEQFF
TRBJ2-7,TRBV30,11,.,.,TGTGCCTGGAGTGTACAGTCGATCGCGTACTTC,CAWSVQSIAYF
TRBJ2-1,TRBV7-3,15,.,.,TGTGCCAGCAGCTTAAGTCCTAGATCCTACAATGAGCAGTTCTTC,CASSLSPRSYNEQFF
TRBJ1-5,TRBV7-9,14,.,TRBD1,TGTGCCAGCAGTCCAGGGGGCTGGGGACAGCCCCAGCATTTT,CASSPGGWGQPQHF
TRBJ2-1,TRBV19,16,.,.,TGTGCCAGTAGGGGGAAGGACATTATAAACTACAATGAGCAGTTCTTC,CASRGKDIINYNEQFF
TRBJ2-7,TRBV29-1,13,.,.,TGCAGCGTTTTATCGGGAACGAACTACGAGCAGTACTTC,CSVLSGTNYEQYF
TRBJ1-2,TRBV7-3,13,.,.,TGTGCCAGCAGCTGGGGACCGGACTATGGCTACACCTTC,CASSWGPDYGYTF
TRBJ2-1,TRBV27,14,.,TRBD2,TGTGCCAGCAAAGGGACTAGTTCAAACAATGAGCAGTTCTTC,CASKGTSSNNEQFF
TRBJ1-2,TRBV6-1,15,.,.,TGTGCCAGCAGCGACGAAATTGGGACGGTTTATGGCTACACCTTC,CASSDEIGTVYGYTF
TRBJ2-2,TRBV11-2,16,.,.,TGTGCCAGCAGCTTGGGTCAAAACCCCTTGGGCGGGGAGCTGTTTTTT,CASSLGQNPLGGELFF
TRBJ2-2,TRBV5-5,14,.,.,TGTGCCAGCAGCTTGGTTTTGAACACCGGGGAGCTGTTTTTT,CASSLVLNTGELFF
TRBJ1-2,TRBV5-1,12,.,.,TGCGCCAGCAGCTCCTTACAGGATGGCTACACCTTC,CASSSLQDGYTF
TRBJ2-7,TRBV20-1,11,.,.,TGCAGTGCCAGGGACGACTACGAGCAGTACTTC,CSARDDYEQYF
TRBJ1-1,TRBV2,15,few,TRBD1,TGTGCCAGCAGACCTCGAGCGACAGGGGGCACTGAAGCTTTCTTT,CASRPRATGGTEAFF
TRBJ1-1,TRBV19,16,.,TRBD1,TGTGCCAGTAGTCCGGACAGGGTTGGGGTGAACACTGAAGCTTTCTTT,CASSPDRVGVNTEAFF
TRBJ2-3,TRBV4-2,19,.,TRBD2,TGTGCCAGCAGCCAAGACGGACTAGCGGGATGGTCCGACACAGATACGCAGTATTTT,CASSQDGLAGWSDTDTQYF
TRBJ1-1,TRBV15,13,.,TRBD1,TGTGCCACCAGCGGGGGACAGGCTCTACGGGCTTTCTTT,CATSGGQALRAFF
TRBJ2-1,TRBV5-1,15,.,.,TGCGCCAGCAGGGTCCTCCGAAACCCCTCGGATGAGCAGTTCTTC,CASRVLRNPSDEQFF
TRBJ1-1,TRBV2,14,once,TRBD1,TGTGCCAGCACCCCGGACAGGGGGCTCACTGAAGCTTTCTTT,CASTPDRGLTEAFF
TRBJ2-5,TRBV25-1,14,.,.,TGTGCCAGCAGTGCATCAGGGCGCCAAGAGACCCAGTACTTC,CASSASGRQETQYF
TRBJ2-7,TRBV2,12,.,.,TGTGCCAGCCGCGAGGGCTCCTACGAGCAGTACTTC,CASREGSYEQYF
TRBJ2-7,TRBV4-1,15,.,.,TGCGCCAGCAGCCCCGGGGACTTCTCTCCCTACGAGCAGTACTTC,CASSPGDFSPYEQYF
TRBJ1-4,TRBV6-6,12,.,.,TGTGCCAGCAGTTACGGCAGTGAAAAACTGTTTTTT,CASSYGSEKLFF
TRBJ1-1,TRBV5-1,15,.,.,TGCGCCAGCAGCTTGGAGGGCAGGGTGAACACTGAAGCTTTCTTT,CASSLEGRVNTEAFF
TRBJ2-7,TRBV6-1,15,.,TRBD2,TGTGCCAGCAGTGAAGCGCCGCAGGGAGGGTACGAGCAGTACTTC,CASSEAPQGGYEQYF
TRBJ1-2,TRBV6-5,14,.,.,TGTGCCAGCAGTGTATCAGGGGCCAACTATGGCTACACCTTC,CASSVSGANYGYTF
TRBJ2-7,TRBV29-1,14,.,.,TGCAGCGTGGGGGGGACAGTGTCCGGCTACGAGCAGTACTTC,CSVGGTVSGYEQYF
TRBJ1-1,TRBV6-6,15,.,.,TGTGCCAGCAGTTACGATCACAGGGCGAACACTGAAGCTTTCTTT,CASSYDHRANTEAFF
TRBJ2-3,TRBV6-1,18,.,.,TGTGCCAGCAGTGAATGGGGGGGCTCTACTGGGAGCACAGATACGCAGTATTTT,CASSEWGGSTGSTDTQYF
TRBJ2-1,TRBV25-1,11,.,TRBD2,TGTGCCAGCAGTGAACTAGCGGGGCAGTTCTTC,CASSELAGQFF
TRBJ2-2,TRBV5-4,17,.,TRBD2,TGTGCCAGCAGCTTGGATAATCTAGCGGGAGGGCCCGGGGAGCTGTTTTTT,CASSLDNLAGGPGELFF
TRBJ2-7,TRBV27,16,.,.,TGTGCCAGCAGCTCTCCAGCATCGGCTAGAGGCTACGAGCAGTACTTC,CASSSPASARGYEQYF
TRBJ2-5,TRBV7-2,15,.,TRBD2,TGTGCCAGCAGCCGGACTAGTACAACTCAAGAGACCCAGTACTTC,CASSRTSTTQETQYF